This T cell receptor (beta chain) appears in the sequencing data of a study of cytomegalovirus exposure and HLA in healthy donors (dated by TCRdb to 2017 to 2019). Regarding the complete study: An earlier analysis of some 620 of the donors reported 276 Gb of sequence data and around 110 million unique TCR beta sequences obtained from approximately 180 million T cells. Rather than using new phenotypic data, the later analysis identified candidate immune exposures from TCR beta sequences and from how often those sequences occurred across donors. Typing coverage varied by locus: about 620-630 donors for A, B, C, DRB1 and DQB1; roughly 560 for DQA1; some 610 for DPA1; approximately 470 for DPB1. HLA typing included class I and class II loci at four-digit resolution. In addition to the first cohort of 650 to 750 subjects, a separate validation cohort of 130 or so different subjects was used. An earlier analysis of approximately 500 of the donors applied high-throughput TCR beta sequencing to assess whether each TCR beta V gene segment acted as functional or pseudogenic. On average, roughly 200,000 unique TCR beta nucleotide sequences were sequenced per donor among more than 350 genotyped donors of the cohort, with roughly 18% of those sequences being non-productive. To predict cytomegalovirus infection status, the study brought together high-throughput TCR immunosequencing, statistical association of individual TCRs with disease status, and machine learning. Among the roughly 400 genotyped donors, around 81% belonged to the genetic ancestry cluster associated with self-reported Caucasian donors. Donor age, sex, ethnicity and CMV serostatus were collected together with the repertoire data. A later analysis re-examined previously published TCR beta repertoires from 600 to 700 donors and added high-resolution HLA genotyping to investigate patterns of TCR occurrence. A few DR-DQ haplotypes were handled as single units for association and clustering because linkage in the cohort was strong. All discovery cohort repertoires had been generated on a single sequencing platform. A later genetic analysis used genome-wide SNP genotypes for about 60% of the roughly 700 donors, treating that subset as a discovery cohort. An early release that covered roughly 600 HLA-typed donors contained approximately 320 gigabases of sequencing data and 65 million to 100 million unique TCR sequences. The T cell repertoires of roughly 660 subjects were profiled by immunosequencing and related to cytomegalovirus serostatus. The study aimed to test whether cataloging public T cell receptors could reveal signatures of past pathogen exposure.

The cohort consisted of 666 healthy bone marrow donors. All cohort members were sampled while nominally healthy, although unrecorded immune exposures were likely present. The donor tested CMV seropositive, placing the donor among the approximately 290 seropositive members of the cohort. A peripheral blood sample was collected from each donor, and TCR beta sequencing was performed on peripheral blood mononuclear cells. The Qiagen DNeasy Blood Extraction Kit was used to extract genomic DNA from the blood cell samples. The investigation overall reported the following: A few of the identified cytomegalovirus-associated TCR beta chains were confirmed in vitro to be specific for cytomegalovirus antigens. A later analysis found that most CMV-associated TCR beta chains appeared HLA-restricted, with HLA associations seemingly driven largely by CMV exposure. This cohort had only TCR beta chains sequenced, and the lack of alpha or paired-chain data limited which features could be detected. In a later analysis, the rate of TCR association differed among HLA loci, with DRB1 alleles having the most associated TCRs and HLA-C alleles having the fewest. Some IMGT-functional V segments, including TRBV6-2 and TRBV6-3, could not be told apart with the 87-base-pair reads, so those segments were excluded. HLA typing was unavailable for some donors at each locus, so association tests used only the typed subset. Because counts were too low, 15 to 20 rarely observed V segments, including chromosome 9 orphons, were excluded from the earlier analysis of roughly 580 of the donors. Sequencing depth was assumed to be roughly uniform across donors in the presence/absence analyses, though that assumption may not hold. When HLA alleles, especially DR and DQ, strongly co-occurred, attributing TCR associations to individual alleles was difficult. While some public TCRs were present in many individuals, most TCR sequences turned up only very rarely across donors. For the cohort, immune exposure information was limited to CMV serostatus. A later analysis reported that several top co-occurrence clusters appeared linked to parvovirus B19, influenza, CMV and Epstein-Barr virus. A further reported finding was that TCR beta sequences accurately predicted the HLA-A and HLA-B alleles for most subjects in the first cohort. A cluster of highly shared sequence variants was judged likely to be a technical artifact of the sequencing pipeline. Cytomegalovirus status was reported to be diagnosed by the classifier with high specificity and sensitivity in both the original and validation cohorts. In the study, roughly 160 TCR beta chains were listed as associated with cytomegalovirus. In a later genetic analysis, a missense DCLRE1C variant was associated with V-gene and J-gene trimming of TCR beta chains, and the association was replicated in an independent cohort. In an earlier analysis of 587 of the donors, most TCR beta V segments appeared in productive rearrangements about 87% or about 30% of the time, broadly matching IMGT annotations. Compared with the approximately 670-donor mean, donors in an Asian-associated ancestry cluster had fewer N-insertions in productive TCRs, according to a later genetic analysis. Linkage disequilibrium might explain the correlated functional status among segregating V segments, but an unknown experimental factor could not be ruled out. According to the authors, the approach could potentially be generalized to other disease states and immunological phenotypes. In a later analysis, HLA-associated TCR beta chains showed more clonal expansion and lower generation probabilities than non-associated chains that were equally common. In a later analysis, some 17,000 TCR beta sequences were associated with specific HLA alleles at a false discovery rate of 0.05.

Including cysteine and phenylalanine, the CDR3 has 14 amino acids. This entry keeps only the CDR3 DNA: 42 bases, framed from base 1. The V end loses 6 bases and the J end loses 0 bases, and a stretch of 12 bases separates them. CDR1 and CDR2 are drawn from the germline V gene: MNHEY, SVGAGI. As concerns this clone: What this receptor recognizes is not known. Per-nucleotide qualities are absent, and no much larger clonotype sits a single base away.

Library preparation employed the immunoSEQ multiplex PCR assay. For the multiplex PCR, a mixture combining 60 forward primers for TCR Vbeta segments and 13 reverse primers for TCR Jbeta segments was used. Amplification of the CDR3 region of rearranged TCR beta genes was performed with a multiplex PCR assay on genomic DNA. Amplified TCR beta libraries were sequenced as 87-base-pair reads on the Illumina HiSeq System. From the authors' description of their analysis: Across the 500 to 700 repertoires, a later analysis counted tens of millions of unique TCR beta chains, some 11 million of which were shared by at least two donors. To remove PCR and sequencing errors, raw reads were error-corrected and collapsed into unique sequences using a nearest-neighbor algorithm that merged closely related sequences. CDR3 sequences were aligned to IMGT reference sequences to assign V, D and J gene segments. Each retained sequence needed at least a six-nucleotide match to both a V gene segment and a J gene segment. Rearrangements were classified as productive when the CDR3 lacked stop codons and remained in frame with V and J, and all other rearrangements were classified as non-productive. Following IMGT convention, CDR3 was defined as the stretch from the second conserved V-encoded cysteine to the conserved J-encoded phenylalanine. In an earlier analysis of around 540 of the donors, sequences lacking an unambiguous match to a single V gene segment were excluded. In an earlier analysis of approximately 550 of the donors, V segments were called functional above 56.7% productive rearrangements and were called segregating when the between-donor standard deviation exceeded 5%. A statistical classification framework was built for diagnosing cytomegalovirus status from the catalog of TCR beta chain sequences. In a later analysis, V and J genes were assigned by comparing TCR nucleotide sequences against IMGT/GENE-DB human TR gene sequences. Using the TCRdist pipeline, a later analysis assigned CDR3 sequences along with most-parsimonious VDJ recombination scenarios. A later analysis defined each TCR beta chain by its CDR3 amino acid sequence plus V-gene family, and excluded reads lacking a unique V-gene family. As a way to deal with suspected cross-contamination and a sequencing artifact, a later analysis dropped roughly 600 nucleotide sequences that were highly shared and had low generation probability. In a later analysis, a clonal expansion index was calculated for each public chain from normalized within-repertoire ranks of inferred template counts. Generation probabilities in a later analysis came from a VDJ recombination model fitted to out-of-frame rearrangements, and those results were checked against IGoR. Hypergeometric tests were used in a later analysis to score TCR-TCR, TCR-HLA and TCR-CMV co-occurrence, with a repertoire-size bias correction applied to the TCR pairs. False discovery rates were estimated in a later analysis by permuting HLA or CMV assignments 20 times. In a later analysis, co-occurring TCRs were grouped using DBSCAN, with TCRdist sequence similarity added in when clustering inside HLA-allele-positive subsets. Co-occurrence clustering excluded repertoires with fewer than 30,000 or more than 120,000 public chains, plus five with anomalous nucleotide sharing. What TCRdb holds here is the immuneACCESS table cut down to in-frame rearrangements. Part of the clones is not present; checked against another copy, under half of the missing clones reflect an unresolved V gene, and the others are unexplained. That table is the source of V, J and clone size, and D and trimming were worked out from the DNA. The sample yields 150,000 to 200,000 clones; around four fifths were counted once. The ten largest clones capture 3.7% of the sample.

The TCR sequence derives from an older woman in good health and CMV-seropositive. The chain is encoded by TRBV6-5 joined to TRBJ2-7; TRBD1 might be the D gene, on 5 matching bases. The sequenced sample consisted of PBMCs. The nucleotide sequence reads as follows: TGTGCCAGCAGCCATAGGACACACTCCTACGAGCAGTACTTC. Translated, it gives CASSHRTHSYEQYF.